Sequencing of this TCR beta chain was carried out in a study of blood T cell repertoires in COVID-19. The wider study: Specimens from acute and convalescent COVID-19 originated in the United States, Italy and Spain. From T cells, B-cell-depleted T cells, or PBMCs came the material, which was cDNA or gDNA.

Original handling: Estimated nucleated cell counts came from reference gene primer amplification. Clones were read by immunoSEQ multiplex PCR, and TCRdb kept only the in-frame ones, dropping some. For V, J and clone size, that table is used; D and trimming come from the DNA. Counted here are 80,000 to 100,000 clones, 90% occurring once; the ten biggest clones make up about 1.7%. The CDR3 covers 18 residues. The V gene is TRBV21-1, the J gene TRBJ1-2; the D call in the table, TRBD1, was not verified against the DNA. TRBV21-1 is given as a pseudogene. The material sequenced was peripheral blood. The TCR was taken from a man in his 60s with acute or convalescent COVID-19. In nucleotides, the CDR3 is TGTGCCAGCAGCCACCAGACCCTCTCGACAAGGTCAAACTATGGCTACACCTTC. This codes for CASSHQTLSTRSNYGYTF.